Presented here are 8 T cell receptor beta chains from one specimen sequenced in a study of spatial heterogeneity in lung cancer. The time point denotes: sample taken at primary tumor resection. Their antigens are not known. Study conclusions and caveats: Counts of expanded intratumoral alpha and beta TCRs tracked tumor mutation counts.

TCRdb recomputed calls from the 5' RACE reads with MiXCR, one row per CDR3 protein. This table holds about 18,000 distinct CDR3 sequences, roughly 9% found once. Material: lung tumor tissue, obtained at surgery. All receptors derive from a female donor with early-stage non-small cell lung cancer.

There are many counts of this clonotype. For a library built for alpha chains, this beta chain is a stray read; little rests on its size. V is TRBV29-1 and J is TRBJ1-1; TRBD1 matches 7 bases. V trimming: 7 bases; J trimming: 4 bases; junction bases outside the gene matches: 9. This CDR3 contains 13 residues. Germline CDR1 and CDR2: SQVTM and ANQGSEA. The CDR3 region is CSAGEGQTTEAFF. Written as DNA, the CDR3 is TGCAGCGCTGGCGAGGGACAGACCACTGAAGCTTTCTTT.

A few counts support this clonotype. This beta chain slipped into a library made for alpha chains as a stray read, so its size is not meaningful. V gene TRBV29-1 combines with J gene TRBJ2-3; 11 nucleotides line up with TRBD2. The CDR3 loop spans 16 amino acids. Unmatched junction bases numbered 6, after V lost 3 bases and J lost 1 base. Germline V gives CDR1 SQVTM, CDR2 ANQGSEA. CDR3 coding DNA: TGCAGCGTTGACTCTTGGGGACTAGCGGGCACAGATACGCAGTATTTT. It is translated as CSVDSWGLAGTDTQYF.

As for this clonotype: This beta chain is an unintended read in a library built for alpha chains; its size means little. The V and J genes are TRBV7-2 and TRBJ1-4; D is uncertain. This CDR3 region has 14 residues. The germline V and J ends were trimmed by 3 bases and 4 bases, with 9 bases remaining between them. CDR1 and CDR2 from the germline V gene are SGHTA and FQGNSA. This CDR3 reads CASSLRSDNEKLFF. The DNA for the CDR3 is TGTGCCAGCAGCTTGAGGTCCGATAATGAAAAACTGTTTTTT. Full variable domain (rest looked up from reference TRBV7-2 and TRBJ1-4): GAGVSQSPSNKVTEKGKDVELRCDPISGHTALYWYRQSLGQGLEFLIYFQGNSAPDKSGLPSDRFSAERTGGSVSTLTIQRTQQEDSAVYLCASSLRSDNEKLFFGSGTQLSVL.

Within the sample, this clonotype is medium-sized. Because this beta chain is a stray read in a library intended to capture alpha chains, its abundance should not be given much weight. The chain has TRBV20-1 and TRBJ1-2, with a weak D call TRBD1 (6 bases). CDR1 DFQATT and CDR2 SNEGSKA come from the germline V gene (reference sequence). CDR3 length equals 17 residues. The germline V and J ends were trimmed by 5 bases and 0 bases, with 22 bases remaining between them. The CDR3 sequence is CSAFSTLGGAANYGYTF. The CDR3 nucleotides are TGCAGTGCTTTTTCCACTTTGGGGGGCGCAGCTAACTATGGCTACACCTTC.

This clonotype was counted between two and nine times. Little can be read into the size of this beta chain, an off-target read in a library designed for alpha chains. CDR3 amino acids: CASSPFGQSSYNEQFF. CDR3 sequence (DNA): TGTGCCAGCAGCCCTTTCGGTCAGAGCTCCTACAATGAGCAGTTCTTC. The chain employs TRBV7-8 and TRBJ2-1, with D uncertain. V gave up 5 bases and J gave up 0 bases, with 14 bases separating them. Per germline, CDR1 SGHVS and CDR2 FQNEAQ. The CDR3 has 16 amino acids. The full variable domain, with the rest looked up from reference TRBV7-8 and TRBJ2-1, is GAGVSQSPRYKVAKRGQDVALRCDPISGHVSLFWYQQALGQGPEFLTYFQNEAQLDKSGLPSDRFFAERPEGSVSTLKIQRTQQEDSAVYLCASSPFGQSSYNEQFFGPGTRLTVL.

Worth noting for this clonotype: This beta chain represents an off-target read in a library built for alpha chains; its size is of limited meaning. The chain has TRBV5-1 and TRBJ1-4, with 8 bases fitting TRBD1. The CDR3 covers 15 residues. The V segment lost 1 base and the J segment 8 bases; nucleotides outside the gene matches: 7. CDR1 and CDR2 (germline): SGHRS, YFSETQ. The CDR3 coding sequence is TGCGCCAGCAGCTTGACCAGGGGGCCGAGCGAAAAACTGTTTTTT. Protein sequence: CASSLTRGPSEKLFF.

This clonotype was seen at least ten times. As an off-target read in a library built for alpha chains, this beta chain has a frequency of little significance. V usage is TRBV9 and J usage is TRBJ1-3; 10 bases agree with TRBD1. The V gene's germline CDR1 is SGDLS and CDR2 YYNGEE. The CDR3 consists of 17 residues. With 5 bases clipped from V and 0 bases from J, the junction kept 8 bases outside the gene matches. CDR3 amino acids: CASRGDRGQSSGNTIYF. The CDR3 DNA reads TGTGCCAGCAGGGGGGACAGGGGTCAAAGCTCTGGAAACACCATATATTTT.

This clonotype was counted only a few times. This beta chain is an off-target read within a library intended for alpha chains, so its frequency means little. The CDR3 loop is CASSATGGSYEQYF. CDR3 coding DNA: TGTGCCAGCAGCGCGACAGGGGGCTCCTACGAGCAGTACTTC. The V gene is TRBV9, the J gene TRBJ2-7, with 9 bases that match TRBD1. The CDR3 contains 14 residues. The V gene end was trimmed by 3 bases and the J gene end by 0 bases; junction bases not matched to a gene: 1. Germline-derived CDR1 and CDR2 are SGDLS and YYNGEE.